Listed here are 24 T cell receptor beta chains from one sample, sequenced in a study of cytomegalovirus exposure and HLA in healthy donors. Primers for the PCR totalled 60 Vbeta and 13 Jbeta. Measured with immunoSEQ multiplex PCR; TCRdb has only the in-frame clones, and not every one. The sample includes about 120,000 clones, 60% to 85% of them seen just once. Source material: PBMCs. Receptors originate from a woman aged 40-49 years in good health and CMV-seropositive.

This clone was recorded only once. V is TRBV13 and J is TRBJ2-7; the D gene is possibly TRBD2 (5 bases). The CDR3 spans 15 residues. Germline V gene lookup returns CDR1 PRHDT and CDR2 FYEKMQ (reference sequence). Trimming pared 3 bases from V and 0 bases from J, leaving 12 bases between. The CDR3 is CASSFLGGHSYEQYF. Written as DNA, the CDR3 is TGTGCCAGCAGCTTTCTCGGCGGGCACTCCTACGAGCAGTACTTC. Using reference TRBV13 and TRBJ2-7 for the parts outside the CDR3, the full variable domain is AAGVIQSPRHLIKEKRETATLKCYPIPRHDTVYWYQQGPGQDPQFLISFYEKMQSDKGSIPDRFSAQQFSDYHSELNMSSLELGDSALYFCASSFLGGHSYEQYFGPGTRLTVT.

CDR3 DNA sequence: TGTGCCAGCAGCTTGGACAGCGGGAGGCGTGATACGCAGTATTTT. The encoded protein is CASSLDSGRRDTQYF. This chain joins TRBV7-9 and TRBJ2-3; 9 bases align to TRBD2. V was clipped by 3 bases and J by 6 bases; unmatched bases: 7. Germline lookup yields CDR1 SEHNR and CDR2 FQNEAQ (reference sequence). This CDR3 is 15 amino acids long.

The chain links TRBV21-1 to TRBJ2-2; the DNA was not compared with TRBD2, the D call given in the table. TRBV21-1 is assigned pseudogene status. The CDR3 length is 14 residues. CDR3 amino acids: CASSCRGNTGELFF. CDR3 coding DNA: TGTGCCAGCAGCTGCCGGGGGAACACCGGGGAGCTGTTTTTT.

The V call is TRBV7-2, the J call TRBJ2-3; D unclear. The CDR3 runs 13 residues. Germline values: CDR1 SGHTA, CDR2 FQGNSA. Trimming took 4 bases from V and 10 from J, leaving 15 bases between them. CDR3 nucleotide sequence: TGTGCCAGCAGCTCCACCGAGTTCAGCGCGCAGTATTTT. Translated, it gives CASSSTEFSAQYF.

The rearrangement uses TRBV7-9 and TRBJ1-3; perhaps TRBD1 as D (5 bases). The germline V and J ends were trimmed by 3 bases and 0 bases, with 15 bases remaining between them. CDR1 is SEHNR, CDR2 FQNEAQ, per germline (reference sequence). The CDR3 totals 17 residues. In DNA form, the CDR3 reads TGTGCCAGCAGCTTCCTCGCAGGGCCCAGCTCTGGAAACACCATATATTTT. Its protein product is CASSFLAGPSSGNTIYF.

V is TRBV2 and J is TRBJ1-1; 8 bases fit TRBD1. The CDR3 runs to 15 residues. Germline-derived CDR1 and CDR2 are SNHLY and FYNNEI. J was trimmed by 1 base and V by 8 bases; bases with no gene match: 9. The CDR3 reads CASGRTGTGNTEAFF. In DNA form, the CDR3 reads TGTGCCAGCGGAAGGACCGGGACAGGGAACACTGAAGCTTTCTTT. Full variable domain (missing parts from reference TRBV2 and TRBJ1-1): EPEVTQTPSHQVTQMGQEVILRCVPISNHLYFYWYRQILGQKVEFLVSFYNNEISEKSEIFDDQFSVERPDGSNFTLKIRSTKLEDSAMYFCASGRTGTGNTEAFFGQGTRLTVV.

The gene calls are TRBV2 and TRBJ2-5; TRBD2 matches at 12 bases. The tail of the sequence fits TRBJ2-7 better, so the J call may be wrong. CDR1 and CDR2 from the germline V gene are SNHLY and FYNNEI. This CDR3 spans 14 amino acids. The CDR3 loop is CASRLAGAPNEQYF. For the CDR3, the DNA is TGTGCCAGCCGACTAGCGGGAGCCCCAAACGAGCAGTACTTC.

This clone was detected only a few times. The chain is built from TRBV11-3 and TRBJ2-2; tentatively, D is TRBD2 (5 bases). Germline V gene lookup returns CDR1 SGHNT and CDR2 YENEEA. This CDR3 has 13 residues. V was clipped by 5 bases and J by 6 bases, with 10 bases between them. The CDR3 spells CASSQTGAGELFF. In nucleotides, the CDR3 is TGTGCCAGCAGCCAGACCGGGGCCGGGGAGCTGTTTTTT.

This clone appeared a single time. The chain couples TRBV6-1 to TRBJ2-5; 11 bases are shared with TRBD2. Germline V CDR1 and CDR2: MNHNS, SASEGT. This CDR3 region has 15 residues. J lost 3 bases, V lost 4 bases, and 4 bases had no gene match. The CDR3 loop reads CASSGRLAGKETQYF. The CDR3 bases are TGTGCCAGCAGTGGGAGACTAGCGGGGAAAGAGACCCAGTACTTC.

Only one count was recorded for this clone. The chain is built from TRBV29-1 and TRBJ2-7; 12 positions agree with TRBD1. With V trimmed by 6 bases and J by 7 bases, 7 bases remained unmatched. Germline CDR1 reads SQVTM; CDR2 reads ANQGSEA. The CDR3 runs to 13 residues. CDR3 region: CSVTGQGAREQYF. The CDR3 region has the DNA TGCAGCGTGACGGGACAGGGGGCGCGGGAGCAGTACTTC.

The chain combines TRBV27 with TRBJ1-2; 10 bases fit TRBD1. The CDR3 sequence is 16 residues long. From germline, CDR1 is MNHEY and CDR2 SMNVEV (reference sequence). V was pared by 5 bases and J by 7 bases, with 13 bases of the junction left unmatched. The CDR3 reads CASSGVGTGERGGYTF. The CDR3 DNA reads TGTGCCAGCAGTGGGGTTGGGACAGGGGAAAGGGGTGGCTACACCTTC.

The rearrangement uses TRBV30 and TRBJ2-7, with TRBD2 matching over 9 bases. The J segment lost 4 bases and the V segment lost 4 bases, leaving 14 bases of the junction unmatched. The CDR3 extends over 16 amino acids. Germline CDR1 GTSNPN, CDR2 SVGIG (reference sequence). Here the CDR3 reads CAWTPPRGAGGYEQYF. In DNA form, the CDR3 reads TGTGCCTGGACCCCCCCTCGGGGTGCGGGAGGGTACGAGCAGTACTTC.

The rearrangement uses TRBV21-1 and TRBJ2-1; the table's D call TRBD2 went unverified against the DNA. TRBV21-1 is listed as a pseudogene. The CDR3 has 17 residues. The CDR3 coding sequence is TGTGCCAGCATCAATTCCCGGTGGCGGGGGATAAACAATGAGCAGTTCTTC. Translated: CASINSRWRGINNEQFF.

The rearrangement links TRBV7-9 to TRBJ2-7; TRBD1 is a possible D gene (5 bases). The germline V gene encodes CDR1 SEHNR and CDR2 FQNEAQ (reference sequence). Between the trimmed V and J ends, which lost 5 bases and 2 bases, there was a span of 13 bases. The CDR3 is made up of 14 amino acids. The CDR3 region has the DNA TGTGCCAGCAGCCTTACAGGACCCGCCTACGAGCAGTACTTC. It translates to CASSLTGPAYEQYF.

This clone was detected once. The chain joins TRBV2 to TRBJ1-2; D call uncertain. The CDR3 length is 11 residues. The germline gives CDR1 SNHLY, CDR2 FYNNEI. Trimming stripped 4 bases from V and 7 bases from J, with 7 bases between. The CDR3 DNA sequence: TGTGCCAGCAGTGGACAATCTGGCTACACCTTC. Encoded protein: CASSGQSGYTF.

A few counts support this clone. This chain links TRBV10-1 with TRBJ2-7; 7 positions match TRBD2. Germline V gene sequence: CDR1 WNHNN, CDR2 SYGVQD (reference sequence). V lost 4 bases to trimming and J lost 0 bases; unmatched junction nucleotides: 0. CDR3 length: 13 residues. The CDR3 DNA reads TGCGCCAGCAGTGGGACTAGCTCCTACGAGCAGTACTTC. The encoded protein is CASSGTSSYEQYF.

This chain joins TRBV6-5 and TRBJ2-7, with D uncertain. The V and J ends lost 0 bases and 3 bases respectively, with 12 bases between them. The V gene's germline CDR1 is MNHEY and CDR2 SVGAGI. The CDR3 spans 15 residues. Written as DNA, the CDR3 is TGTGCCAGCAGTTACTCGAAGAACAGAAACTACGAGCAGTACTTC. It translates to CASSYSKNRNYEQYF.

The CDR3: CASSEARSGGKDTQYF. CDR3 DNA sequence: TGTGCCAGCAGTGAAGCGCGGAGCGGGGGGAAGGATACGCAGTATTTT. The chain couples TRBV6-1 to TRBJ2-3; 9 bases agree with TRBD2. The germline V gene encodes CDR1 MNHNS and CDR2 SASEGT. There are 16 residues in the CDR3. J was trimmed by 6 bases and V by 0 bases; bases with no gene match: 7.

This chain connects TRBV5-4 to TRBJ2-1; weak D call: TRBD2 (6 bases). The CDR3 spans 14 residues. V was shortened by 5 bases and J by 5 bases, with 14 bases between the two germline ends. Looked up from germline, CDR1 is SGHNT and CDR2 is YYREEE (reference sequence). In DNA form, the CDR3 reads TGTGCCAGCAGTTATCCGGGACTTAACAATGAGCAGTTCTTC. This sequence encodes CASSYPGLNNEQFF.

V and J are TRBV16 and TRBJ2-2; D remains unclear. CDR3 length: 14 residues. Germline assignment: CDR1 KGHSY and CDR2 FQNENV. Deletions cut 0 bases from V and 6 bases from J, with 8 bases between. As DNA, the CDR3 is TGTGCCAGCAGCCAATCAAGCACGGCCGGGGAGCTGTTTTTT. As protein: CASSQSSTAGELFF.

The chain employs TRBV2 and TRBJ2-7; D uncertain. The germline V gene has CDR1 SNHLY and CDR2 FYNNEI. This CDR3 has 13 amino acids. V was trimmed by 4 bases and J by 4 bases, leaving 11 bases between them. The CDR3 DNA is TGTGCCAGCAGTGGATTCGGGTGGTACGAGCAGTACTTC. Amino acids: CASSGFGWYEQYF.

This chain uses TRBV29-1 with TRBJ2-4; 7 bases match TRBD1. Germline lookup yields CDR1 SQVTM and CDR2 ANQGSEA. CDR3 length: 14 residues. Trimming cost V 8 bases and J 1 base; bases outside gene matches: 8. CDR3 sequence reads: CSIQGIGAKNIQYF. For the CDR3, the DNA is TGCAGCATACAGGGGATCGGGGCCAAAAACATTCAGTACTTC.

The V gene is TRBV7-2, the J gene TRBJ2-1; 7 bases align to TRBD2. Germline V gives CDR1 SGHTA, CDR2 FQGNSA. The CDR3 spans 15 residues. Losses at the gene ends were 1 base for V and 7 bases for J; bases not matched to a gene: 7. For the CDR3, the DNA is TGTGCCAGCAGCTTAGACGGCGGGGGAGGAAATGAGCAGTTCTTC. This sequence encodes CASSLDGGGGNEQFF.

V is TRBV29-1 and J is TRBJ2-5; 12 nucleotides align to TRBD1. The ends lost 5 bases at V and 11 bases at J; junction bases unmatched: 9. This CDR3 contains 13 residues. Germline V gives CDR1 SQVTM, CDR2 ANQGSEA. The CDR3 bases are TGCAGCGTTCCGGGACAGGGGGCAGGGGAGCAGTACTTC. It translates to CSVPGQGAGEQYF.